This T cell receptor (beta chain) was identified during a study of blood T cells in healthy people across ages. The second PCR ran roughly 7 to 12 cycles with a sample-barcoded 5' primer and J-beta primers. CDR3-containing paired-end reads numbering at least 2.5 million came from each sample. TCRdb reprocessed the 5' RACE reads with MiXCR, giving one entry per CDR3 protein. The sample includes about a million distinct CDR3 sequences, roughly 47% of them seen just once. For this clonotype: Antigen unknown.

Findings and caveats of the study: The authors considered diversity estimates from one million T cells to be underestimates.

Germline loops: CDR1 MDHEN, CDR2 SYDVKM. The CDR3 length is 14 residues. Sequenced material: blood. The chain has TRBV28 and TRBJ2-7; tentatively, D is TRBD2 (6 bases). The J call is uncertain, as TRBJ2-5 better fits the DNA end. The clonotype comes from a woman aged 60-75 years in good health. As DNA, the CDR3 is TGTGCCAGCAGAGAGGTCGGGAGTTTAGAGACCCAGTACTTC. Translating gives CASREVGSLETQYF.